Included here is one T cell receptor beta chain sequence, with context. The DNA is omitted, as the CDR3 cannot be located on it reliably, and the CDR3 follows TCRdb's listing. Unique molecular identifiers were incorporated into the prepared TCRbeta library. TCRdb itself ran the PCR reads through MiXCR, one entry per CDR3 protein. The sample lists about 460,000 distinct CDR3 sequences, approximately 10% occurring once. This entry belongs to a study of T-cell reconstitution after alpha-beta-depleted transplantation in children. Germline V lookup: CDR1 SGHDT, CDR2 YYEEEE. Termini included, the CDR3 measures 18 amino acids.

The clonotype comes from a child aged 2-15 years with inherited bone marrow failure, due to receive a stem cell transplant. The rearrangement uses TRBV5-6 and TRBJ2-7; the DNA was not compared with TRBD2, the D call given in the table. This specimen consisted of PBMCs, obtained before TCRalphabeta/CD19-depleted stem cell transplant. CDR3 sequence reads: CASSLALWASGSIYEQHF.